This is a list of T cell receptor beta chains from one sample in a study of beta chain features in type 1 diabetes. Using immunoSEQ multiplex PCR, the repertoire was profiled, and TCRdb retains in-frame clones only, with some absent. The sample lists 400,000 to 600,000 clones, over 25% occurring once. The source material was naive CD4+ T cells from blood. These TCRs come from a man in his late teens or twenties in good health. Each CDR3 is given with its conserved first and last residue. The D gene is left open where the match is weak. Size is stated for part of the rows, as once, few or many counts, or as a class when the clone is expanded.

v_gene: TRBV29-1; j_gene: TRBJ2-7; abundance: -; d_gene: -; CDR3aa: CSVGGDSYEQYF; CDR3nt: TGCAGCGTCGGAGGGGACTCCTACGAGCAGTACTTC
v_gene: TRBV2; j_gene: TRBJ2-3; abundance: -; d_gene: TRBD2; CDR3aa: CASSEKGTSGISTQYF; CDR3nt: TGTGCCAGCAGTGAGAAAGGGACTAGCGGGATTTCGACGCAGTATTTT
v_gene: TRBV7-2; j_gene: TRBJ2-1; abundance: few; d_gene: -; CDR3aa: CASSLSSYEQFF; CDR3nt: TGTGCCAGCAGCTTATCCTCTTATGAGCAGTTCTTC
v_gene: TRBV5-1; j_gene: TRBJ1-4; abundance: -; d_gene: -; CDR3aa: CASSLIRGSTNEKLFF; CDR3nt: TGCGCCAGCAGCTTGATAAGGGGCTCGACTAATGAAAAACTGTTTTTT
v_gene: TRBV7-2; j_gene: TRBJ2-3; abundance: -; d_gene: -; CDR3aa: CASSPWTGFTDTQYF; CDR3nt: TGTGCCAGCAGCCCCTGGACGGGCTTCACAGATACGCAGTATTTT
v_gene: TRBV29-1; j_gene: TRBJ2-1; abundance: few; d_gene: TRBD1; CDR3aa: CSVPGTGGSSYNEQFF; CDR3nt: TGCAGCGTTCCCGGGACAGGGGGGAGCTCCTACAATGAGCAGTTCTTC
v_gene: TRBV7-2; j_gene: TRBJ2-3; abundance: -; d_gene: -; CDR3aa: CASSADWTRADTQYF; CDR3nt: TGTGCCAGCAGCGCCGACTGGACACGGGCAGATACGCAGTATTTT
v_gene: TRBV10-3; j_gene: TRBJ2-5; abundance: -; d_gene: -; CDR3aa: CAISEPRPGAALSETQYF; CDR3nt: TGTGCCATCAGTGAGCCACGGCCAGGGGCCGCGTTATCAGAGACCCAGTACTTC
v_gene: TRBV19; j_gene: TRBJ2-3; abundance: -; d_gene: -; CDR3aa: CATGKGSTDTQYF; CDR3nt: TGTGCCACCGGGAAGGGCAGCACAGATACGCAGTATTTT
v_gene: TRBV28; j_gene: TRBJ1-2; abundance: -; d_gene: TRBD1; CDR3aa: CASRDRGRPYGYTF; CDR3nt: TGTGCCAGCAGAGACAGGGGGCGCCCCTATGGCTACACCTTC
v_gene: TRBV7-3; j_gene: TRBJ2-3; abundance: -; d_gene: -; CDR3aa: CASRLSSTDTQYF; CDR3nt: TGTGCCAGCCGGCTATCGAGCACAGATACGCAGTATTTT
v_gene: TRBV5-4; j_gene: TRBJ2-7; abundance: -; d_gene: -; CDR3aa: CASSYTSGEQYF; CDR3nt: TGTGCCAGCAGCTACACGAGCGGCGAGCAGTACTTC
v_gene: TRBV9; j_gene: TRBJ2-1; abundance: -; d_gene: TRBD1; CDR3aa: CASSVARGNNEQFF; CDR3nt: TGTGCCAGCAGCGTAGCCAGGGGGAACAATGAGCAGTTCTTC
v_gene: TRBV29-1; j_gene: TRBJ1-4; abundance: few; d_gene: TRBD1; CDR3aa: CSARDSGKLFF; CDR3nt: TGCAGCGCCAGGGACAGCGGGAAACTGTTTTTT
v_gene: TRBV28; j_gene: TRBJ2-5; abundance: few; d_gene: -; CDR3aa: CASSTPVGIETQYF; CDR3nt: TGTGCCAGCAGTACTCCAGTCGGCATCGAGACCCAGTACTTC
v_gene: TRBV29-1; j_gene: TRBJ1-1; abundance: few; d_gene: -; CDR3aa: CSASTSSEAFF; CDR3nt: TGCAGCGCCTCGACAAGCTCTGAAGCTTTCTTT
v_gene: TRBV4-1; j_gene: TRBJ1-2; abundance: few; d_gene: -; CDR3aa: CASSPNRALTYGYTF; CDR3nt: TGCGCCAGCAGCCCGAATAGGGCACTTACTTATGGCTACACCTTC
v_gene: TRBV7-9; j_gene: TRBJ1-2; abundance: few; d_gene: -; CDR3aa: CASSFQGLGYGYTF; CDR3nt: TGTGCCAGCAGCTTCCAGGGTTTGGGCTATGGCTACACCTTC
v_gene: TRBV7-2; j_gene: TRBJ2-4; abundance: few; d_gene: TRBD1; CDR3aa: CASTWTGVDIQYF; CDR3nt: TGTGCCAGCACCTGGACAGGGGTGGACATTCAGTACTTC